This T cell receptor (beta chain) was sequenced for a study of blood T cell repertoires in COVID-19. On the study more broadly: Samples representing acute and convalescent COVID-19 were sourced from the United States, Italy and Spain. PBMCs, B-cell-depleted T cells, or T cells provided the cDNA or gDNA that made up the material.

This CDR3 is 15 amino acids long. V was clipped by 0 bases and J by 6 bases, with 14 bases between them. CDR1 is SGHRS, CDR2 YFSETQ, per germline. TCRdb keeps only in-frame clones here, not all; method: immunoSEQ multiplex PCR. The table has roughly 300,000 clones, 87% seen once. Sequencing input: peripheral blood. The TCR originated in a woman aged 40 to 50 who had recovered from COVID-19. The V call is TRBV5-1, the J call TRBJ2-3, with no clear D. The CDR3 loop is CASSLGGTTGDTQYF. CDR3 nucleotide sequence: TGCGCCAGCAGCTTGGGAGGAACGACCGGGGATACGCAGTATTTT.